This T cell receptor beta chain was recovered during a study of neoadjuvant anti-PD-1 for oral cavity cancer. Germline V CDR1 and CDR2: MNHNY, SVGAGI (reference sequence). V was cut by 2 bases and J by 10 bases, with 9 bases left in between. This CDR3 is 13 amino acids long. Time point here: after neoadjuvant nivolumab, at surgical resection. The patients had HPV-negative, locally advanced oral cavity squamous cell carcinoma. Clones were read by immunoSEQ multiplex PCR, and TCRdb kept only the in-frame ones, dropping some. In the table there are about 23,000 clones, 25% to 30% of which are singletons.

The sequence was obtained from a person between 35 and 79 years old with oral cavity squamous cell carcinoma. The sequencing here drew on tumor tissue, taken after nivolumab (anti-PD-1) treatment. This chain joins TRBV6-6 and TRBJ1-6; D gene uncertain. CDR3 coding DNA: TGTGCCAGCAGTTACGGTGATGGCTCACCCCTCCACTTT. Its translation is CASSYGDGSPLHF.